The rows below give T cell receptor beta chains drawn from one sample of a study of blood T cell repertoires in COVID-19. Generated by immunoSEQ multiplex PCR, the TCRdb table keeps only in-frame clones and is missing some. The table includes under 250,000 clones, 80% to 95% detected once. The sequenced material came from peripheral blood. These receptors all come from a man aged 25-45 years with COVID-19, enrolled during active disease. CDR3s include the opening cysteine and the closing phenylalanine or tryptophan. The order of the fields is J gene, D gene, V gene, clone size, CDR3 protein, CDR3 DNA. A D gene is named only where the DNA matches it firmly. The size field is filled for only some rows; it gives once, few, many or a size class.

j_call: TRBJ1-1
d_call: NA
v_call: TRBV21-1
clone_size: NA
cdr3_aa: CASSKWGGLREAFF
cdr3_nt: TGTGCCAGCAGCAAATGGGGAGGACTCCGTGAAGCTTTCTTT

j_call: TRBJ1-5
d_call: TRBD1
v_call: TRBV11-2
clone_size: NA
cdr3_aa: CASSLGTGSNQPQHF
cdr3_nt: TGTGCCAGCAGCCTCGGGACAGGGAGCAATCAGCCCCAGCATTTT

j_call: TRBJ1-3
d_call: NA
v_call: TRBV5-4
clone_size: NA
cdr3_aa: CASSLRTQAGGNTIYF
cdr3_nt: TGTGCCAGCAGCTTGCGTACACAGGCCGGTGGAAACACCATATATTTT

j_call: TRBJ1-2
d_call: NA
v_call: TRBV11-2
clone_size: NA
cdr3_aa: CASSLVQSYGYTF
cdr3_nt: TGTGCCAGCAGCTTAGTACAAAGCTATGGCTACACCTTC

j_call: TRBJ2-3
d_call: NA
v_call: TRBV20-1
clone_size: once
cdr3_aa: CSALSGSTQYF
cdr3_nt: TGCAGTGCTCTTAGCGGATCAACGCAGTATTTT

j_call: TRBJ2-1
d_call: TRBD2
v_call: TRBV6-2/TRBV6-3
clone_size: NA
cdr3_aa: CASSYWGGYNEQFF
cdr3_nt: TGTGCCAGCAGTTACTGGGGGGGCTACAATGAGCAGTTCTTC

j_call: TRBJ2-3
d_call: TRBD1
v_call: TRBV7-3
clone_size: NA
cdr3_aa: CASSLSGGRPDTQYF
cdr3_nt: TGTGCCAGCAGCTTATCAGGGGGCAGGCCAGATACGCAGTATTTT

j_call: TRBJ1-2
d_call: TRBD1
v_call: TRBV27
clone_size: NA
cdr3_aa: CASSFRGQGAHGYTF
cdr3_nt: TGTGCCAGCAGTTTCCGGGGACAGGGGGCCCATGGCTACACCTTC

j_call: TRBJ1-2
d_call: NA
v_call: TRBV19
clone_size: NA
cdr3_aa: CASSPRTRGYTF
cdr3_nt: TGTGCCAGTAGTCCTCGGACACGGGGCTACACCTTC

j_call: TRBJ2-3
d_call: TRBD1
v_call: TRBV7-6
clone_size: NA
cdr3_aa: CASSYPGRGQGTDTQYF
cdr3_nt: TGTGCCAGCAGCTACCCGGGACGGGGACAGGGCACAGATACGCAGTATTTT

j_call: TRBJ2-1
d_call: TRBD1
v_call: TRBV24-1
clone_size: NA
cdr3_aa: CATSDFSGTGGKDEQFF
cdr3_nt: TGTGCCACCAGTGATTTCTCCGGGACAGGGGGAAAGGATGAGCAGTTCTTC

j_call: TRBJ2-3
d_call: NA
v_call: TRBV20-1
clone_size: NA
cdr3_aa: CSARFADTQYF
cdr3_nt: TGCAGTGCTAGATTCGCAGATACGCAGTATTTT

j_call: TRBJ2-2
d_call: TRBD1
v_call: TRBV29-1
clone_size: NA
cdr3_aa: CSVEGQGGTGELFF
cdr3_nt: TGCAGCGTTGAGGGACAGGGAGGAACCGGGGAGCTGTTTTTT

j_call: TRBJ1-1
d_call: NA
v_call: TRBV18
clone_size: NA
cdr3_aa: CASSTGLNTEAFF
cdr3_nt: TGTGCCAGCTCAACCGGGTTGAACACTGAAGCTTTCTTT

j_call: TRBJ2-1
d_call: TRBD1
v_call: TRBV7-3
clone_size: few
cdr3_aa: CASSLTPTGGNEQFF
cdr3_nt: TGTGCCAGCAGCTTAACTCCGACAGGGGGAAATGAGCAGTTCTTC

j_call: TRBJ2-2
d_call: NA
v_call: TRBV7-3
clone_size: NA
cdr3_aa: CASSRRTVQNTGELFF
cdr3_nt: TGTGCCAGCAGCCGTCGGACAGTACAGAACACCGGGGAGCTGTTTTTT